This T cell receptor (beta chain) was obtained from a study of sequential checkpoint blockade in melanoma. Study-wide context: Patients were randomized 1:1 to nivolumab-then-ipilimumab or ipilimumab-then-nivolumab first-line.

The V segment lost 2 bases and the J segment 4 bases; nucleotides outside the gene matches: 7. There are 15 residues in the CDR3. Per the germline V gene, CDR1 is MGHRA and CDR2 is YSYEKL. The table lists this clone with a count of one. Libraries were prepared by immunoSEQ multiplex PCR; TCRdb keeps only in-frame clonotypes and omits some of them. The profile shows approximately 13,000 clones, 60% to 80% of them singletons. Documented treatment: randomized to nivolumab then ipilimumab (arm A) or the reverse (arm B). DNA-damaging chemotherapy had not been given to any patient beforehand. The specimen comprised CD8+ T cells sorted from blood (inferred from file names), sampled from a patient given nivolumab and ipilimumab in sequence. This sequence was found in a human patient with melanoma. Some clones in this sample may be carry-over from other donors' samples. The chain carries TRBV4-1 and TRBJ1-2, with TRBD1 identical over 7 bases. The CDR3 bases are TGCGCCAGCAGCCAAAGACAGGGCGGCCGCTATGGCTACACCTTC. Protein sequence: CASSQRQGGRYGYTF.